The text below deals with one T cell receptor beta chain. These data belong to a study of cytomegalovirus exposure and HLA in healthy donors. Study as a whole: A later analysis reported the same platform for the roughly 120 validation repertoires and the approximately 640 first-cohort repertoires.

Generated by immunoSEQ multiplex PCR, the TCRdb table keeps only in-frame clones and is missing some. Of over 250,000 clones detected, roughly 87% appear once; the ten largest clones hold approximately 1.1%. This CDR3 spans 15 amino acids. V lost 4 bases to trimming and J lost 0 bases, with 11 bases between them. Germline loops: CDR1 LGHNA, CDR2 YSLEER. Sequenced input: PBMCs. This chain links TRBV4-3 with TRBJ2-3; maybe TRBD1 (5 bases). This receptor was identified in a woman aged 25 to 45 in good health and CMV-seropositive. CDR3 amino acids: CASSPTVRSTDTQYF. The CDR3 DNA is TGCGCCAGCAGCCCGACAGTGCGTAGCACAGATACGCAGTATTTT.